The entry below describes one T cell receptor beta chain. Its antigen is still unknown. This sample is drawn from a study of T cells after yellow fever vaccination. TCRdb reprocessed the 5' RACE reads via MiXCR and lists one record per CDR3 protein. The sample shows 300,000 to 400,000 distinct CDR3 sequences, approximately 6% of them seen only once. The CDR3 extends over 15 amino acids. Germline CDR1 and CDR2: SGHNT and YYREEE (reference sequence). V gave up 7 bases and J gave up 4 bases, with 21 bases separating them. Study findings and constraints: Bulk-population clonotypes that are abundant could appear as contaminants in FACS-sorted repertoires. Most primary-vaccination clones reappeared after the booster (about 95% CD4, approximately 88% CD8).

This specimen consisted of PBMCs, obtained 5 days after the yellow fever booster vaccination. The V gene is TRBV5-4, the J gene TRBJ2-7; D perhaps matches TRBD1 (6 bases). The sequence was collected from a young man who received the YFV17D yellow fever vaccine. CDR3 nucleotide sequence: TGTGCCAGCCGACCCTCCCCCAGGGGCGATTACGAGCAGTACTTC. This encodes CASRPSPRGDYEQYF. Based on the CDR3 plus reference TRBV5-4 and TRBJ2-7, the full variable domain is ETGVTQSPTHLIKTRGQQVTLRCSSQSGHNTVSWYQQALGQGPQFIFQYYREEENGRGNFPPRFSGLQFPNYSSELNVNALELDDSALYLCASRPSPRGDYEQYFGPGTRLTVT.